A selection of T cell receptor beta chains follows, all from one sample in a study of CD8+CD57+ T cells in acquired aplastic anemia. TCRdb recomputed calls from the reads with MiXCR, one row per CDR3 protein. The sample has around 180,000 distinct CDR3 sequences, 55% to 70% seen once. Sequenced material: sorted CD4+, CD8+, or CD8+CD57+ T cells (not recorded which) from PBMCs. These TCRs come from a human donor in good health. CDR3s include the opening cysteine and the closing phenylalanine or tryptophan. A D gene is named only where the DNA matches it firmly. The size entry is marked missing in some rows and otherwise reads once, few, many or a size class.

cdr3_length j_call d_call clone_size v_call cdr3_aa cdr3_nt
18 TRBJ2-5 TRBD2 NA TRBV25-1 CASSELEHTGGWQETQYF TGTGCCAGCAGTGAACTAGAACATACCGGGGGGTGGCAAGAGACCCAGTACTTC
13 TRBJ1-1 TRBD1 NA TRBV10-3 CAITGTENTEAFF TGTGCCATCACCGGGACAGAGAACACTGAAGCTTTCTTT
16 TRBJ2-4 NA NA TRBV14 CASSQETDWAKNIQYF TGTGCCAGCAGCCAAGAAACCGACTGGGCCAAAAACATTCAGTACTTC
14 TRBJ2-1 NA NA TRBV20-1 CSISSPGVRNEQFF TGCAGCATCTCTTCCCCGGGGGTGCGAAATGAGCAGTTCTTC
11 TRBJ2-1 NA many TRBV7-9 CASSLGREQFF TGTGCCAGCAGCTTAGGTCGTGAGCAGTTCTTC
14 TRBJ2-5 NA NA TRBV7-2 CASSTGQLQETQYF TGTGCCAGCAGCACAGGACAGCTTCAAGAGACCCAGTACTTC
15 TRBJ2-3 TRBD2 NA TRBV24-1 CATRSGRDYLNEQYF TGTGCCACCAGATCAGGAAGGGACTACCTCAATGAGCAGTATTTT
14 TRBJ2-7 TRBD2 many TRBV7-2 CASSSERGSYEQYF TGTGCCAGCAGCTCAGAGCGGGGCTCCTACGAGCAGTACTTC
15 TRBJ1-2 TRBD1 many TRBV29-1 CSVESETGGGYGYTF TGCAGCGTTGAAAGCGAGACAGGGGGAGGCTATGGCTACACCTTC
11 TRBJ1-2 NA many TRBV11-2 CASSLTGAYTF TGTGCCAGCAGCTTAACCGGGGCATACACCTTC
15 TRBJ2-5 NA many TRBV3-1 CASSQYGESGETQYF TGTGCCAGCAGCCAATACGGGGAATCCGGGGAGACCCAGTACTTC
15 TRBJ2-7 TRBD2 NA TRBV19 CASSVSGSPLYEQYF TGTGCCAGTAGTGTTAGCGGGAGCCCTCTCTACGAGCAGTACTTC
14 TRBJ2-7 NA NA TRBV5-6 CASSLAGVFYEQYF TGTGCCAGCAGCTTGGCGGGGGTCTTCTACGAGCAGTACTTC
17 TRBJ1-1 NA few TRBV20-1 CSAAIGLRTLTNTEAFF TGCAGTGCCGCGATCGGTCTGAGAACCCTTACGAACACTGAAGCTTTCTTT
13 TRBJ2-3 NA NA TRBV11-3 CASSRDTLDTQYF TGTGCCAGCAGCCGGGACACCCTTGATACGCAGTATTTT
15 TRBJ2-6 NA NA TRBV12-3/TRBV12-4 CASSVSGAGANVLTF TGTGCCAGCAGTGTTTCCGGCGCTGGGGCCAACGTCCTGACTTTC
14 TRBJ2-7 TRBD1 NA TRBV11-3 CASKSGGASSEQYF TGTGCCAGCAAATCAGGGGGCGCGTCGAGCGAGCAGTACTTC
11 TRBJ2-1 NA NA TRBV2 CASPRGGEQFF TGTGCCAGTCCTAGGGGGGGCGAGCAGTTCTTC
16 TRBJ1-5 NA many TRBV6-4 CASSDSKAFSNQPQHF TGTGCCAGCAGTGACTCGAAGGCCTTTAGCAATCAGCCCCAGCATTTT
16 TRBJ1-1 NA once TRBV7-8 CASSPPTAPMNTEAFF TGTGCCAGCAGCCCACCGACAGCCCCCATGAACACTGAAGCTTTCTTT
16 TRBJ1-4 TRBD1 NA TRBV5-1 CASSRDSGRLGEKLFF TGCGCCAGCAGTCGGGACAGCGGCCGGCTTGGGGAAAAACTGTTTTTT
14 TRBJ1-4 TRBD1 NA TRBV9 CASSLDRGHEKLFF TGTGCCAGCAGCTTAGACAGGGGTCATGAAAAACTGTTTTTT